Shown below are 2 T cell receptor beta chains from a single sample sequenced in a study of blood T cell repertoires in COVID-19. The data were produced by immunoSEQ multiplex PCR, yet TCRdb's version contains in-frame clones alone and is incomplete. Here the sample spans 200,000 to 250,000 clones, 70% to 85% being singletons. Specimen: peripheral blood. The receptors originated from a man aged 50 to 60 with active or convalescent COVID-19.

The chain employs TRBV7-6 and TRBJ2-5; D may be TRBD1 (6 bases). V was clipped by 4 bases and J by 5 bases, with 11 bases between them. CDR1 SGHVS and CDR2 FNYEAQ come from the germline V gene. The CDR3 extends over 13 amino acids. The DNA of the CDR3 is TGTGCCAGCAGCTCCAGGGGAATCGAGACCCAGTACTTC. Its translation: CASSSRGIETQYF.

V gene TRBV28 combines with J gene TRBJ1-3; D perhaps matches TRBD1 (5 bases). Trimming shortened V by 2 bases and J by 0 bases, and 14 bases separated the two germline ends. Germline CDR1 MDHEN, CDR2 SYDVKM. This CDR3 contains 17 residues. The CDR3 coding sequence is TGTGCCAGCAGTTTAGGAGCAGGGCCCATCTCTGGAAACACCATATATTTT. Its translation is CASSLGAGPISGNTIYF.